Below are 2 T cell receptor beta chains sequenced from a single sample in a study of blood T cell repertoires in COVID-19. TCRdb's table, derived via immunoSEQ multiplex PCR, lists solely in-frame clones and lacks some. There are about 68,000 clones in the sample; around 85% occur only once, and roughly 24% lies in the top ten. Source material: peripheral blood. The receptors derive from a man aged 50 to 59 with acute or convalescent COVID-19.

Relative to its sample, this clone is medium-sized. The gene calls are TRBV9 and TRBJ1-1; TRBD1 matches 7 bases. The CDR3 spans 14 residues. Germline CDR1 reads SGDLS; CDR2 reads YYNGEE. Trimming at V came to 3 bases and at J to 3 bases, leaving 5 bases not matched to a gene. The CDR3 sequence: CASSGGDRDTEAFF. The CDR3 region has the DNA TGTGCCAGCAGCGGGGGTGACAGGGACACTGAAGCTTTCTTT.

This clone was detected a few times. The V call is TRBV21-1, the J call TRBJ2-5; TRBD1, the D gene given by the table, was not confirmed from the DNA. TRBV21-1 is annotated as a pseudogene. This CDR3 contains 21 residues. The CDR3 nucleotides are TGTGCCAGCAGCAAATCTCGTCGGTGGCCTCGAGTTGGACAGTTACAAGAGACCCAGTACTTC. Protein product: CASSKSRRWPRVGQLQETQYF.